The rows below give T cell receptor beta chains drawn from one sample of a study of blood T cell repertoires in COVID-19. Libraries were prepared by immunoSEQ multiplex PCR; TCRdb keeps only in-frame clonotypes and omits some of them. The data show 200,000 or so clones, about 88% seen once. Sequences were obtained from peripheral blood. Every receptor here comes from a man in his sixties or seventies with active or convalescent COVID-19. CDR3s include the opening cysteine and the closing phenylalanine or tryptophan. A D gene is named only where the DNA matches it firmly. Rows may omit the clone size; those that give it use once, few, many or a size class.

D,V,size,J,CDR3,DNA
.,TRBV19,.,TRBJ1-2,CASNHPPAGTYGYTF,TGTGCCAGTAACCACCCTCCGGCAGGCACTTATGGCTACACCTTC
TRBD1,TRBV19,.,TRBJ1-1,CASSAGDRGLNTEAFF,TGTGCCAGTAGTGCGGGGGACAGGGGGCTGAACACTGAAGCTTTCTTT
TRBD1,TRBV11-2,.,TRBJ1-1,CASSLDQVGGGTEAFF,TGTGCCAGCAGCTTAGATCAGGTAGGGGGCGGCACTGAAGCTTTCTTT
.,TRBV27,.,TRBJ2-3,CASSSGLLTDTQYF,TGTGCCAGCAGCTCCGGACTCCTCACAGATACGCAGTATTTT
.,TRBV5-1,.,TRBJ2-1,CASSLSARDNEQFF,TGCGCCAGCAGCTTGAGTGCCAGGGACAATGAGCAGTTCTTC
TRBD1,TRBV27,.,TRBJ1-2,CASRTKGGFIYGYTF,TGTGCCAGCAGAACTAAAGGGGGCTTCATCTATGGCTACACCTTC
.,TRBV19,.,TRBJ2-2,CASSIEGTITGELFF,TGTGCCAGTAGTATAGAGGGGACAATCACCGGGGAGCTGTTTTTT
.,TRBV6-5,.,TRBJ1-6,CASSYSKNYSPLHF,TGTGCCAGCAGTTACTCTAAAAATTATTCACCCCTCCACTTT
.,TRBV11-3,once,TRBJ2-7,CASSLDSRDYEQYF,TGTGCCAGCAGCTTAGATTCCAGGGACTACGAGCAGTACTTC
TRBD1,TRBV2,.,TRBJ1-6,CASRGGTAVNSPLHF,TGTGCCAGCAGGGGCGGGACAGCTGTGAATTCACCCCTCCACTTT
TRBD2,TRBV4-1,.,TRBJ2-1,CASSQDSPPPSGSSSYNEQFF,TGCGCCAGCAGCCAAGATTCACCCCCTCCTAGCGGGTCGAGCTCCTACAATGAGCAGTTCTTC
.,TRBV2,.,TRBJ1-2,CASKQSGGYTF,TGTGCCAGCAAACAATCGGGTGGCTACACCTTC
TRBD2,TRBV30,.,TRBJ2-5,CAWSGTSHMETQYF,TGTGCCTGGTCTGGGACTAGTCACATGGAGACCCAGTACTTC
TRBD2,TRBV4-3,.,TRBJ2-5,CASSPRTSGSTYQETQYF,TGCGCCAGCAGCCCCCGGACTAGCGGGTCCACGTACCAAGAGACCCAGTACTTC
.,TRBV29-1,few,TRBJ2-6,CSVSLSGANVLTF,TGCAGCGTTTCCCTCTCTGGGGCCAACGTCCTGACTTTC